These 18 T cell receptor beta chains originate from one sample sequenced in a study of OX40 agonist ivuxolimab in advanced cancers. Sequenced by immunoSEQ multiplex PCR; TCRdb stores in-frame clones only, minus some. Of just under 85,000 clones listed, roughly 85% are singletons. The input for sequencing was CD4+ or CD8+ T cells sorted from blood, taken in a trial of the OX40 agonist ivuxolimab. The receptors were gathered from an adult with an advanced solid tumor such as melanoma, head and neck, liver or kidney cancer.

The chain links TRBV6-5 to TRBJ1-5, with D perhaps TRBD1 (5 bases). CDR3 length: 15 residues. CDR1 is MNHEY, CDR2 SVGAGI, per germline. The V end lost 2 bases, the J end lost 3 bases, and 11 bases lay between the germline ends. CDR3 sequence reads: CASSYNGRDNQPQHF. The CDR3 DNA reads as TGTGCCAGCAGTTACAATGGCAGGGACAATCAGCCCCAGCATTTT.

This clone was detected once. The chain couples TRBV18 to TRBJ1-2; possible D gene TRBD1, 6 bases. The V end lost 3 bases, the J end lost 7 bases, and 24 bases lay between the germline ends. From germline, CDR1 is KGHSH and CDR2 LQKENI. This CDR3 is 17 amino acids long. In DNA, the CDR3 is TGTGCCAGCTCACCTTCCACCGGGTTATCGGGGGCTGGTGGCTACACCTTC. It encodes CASSPSTGLSGAGGYTF.

The V gene is TRBV10-3, the J gene TRBJ2-5, with D possibly matching TRBD2 (5 bases). The germline V gene has CDR1 ENHRY and CDR2 SYGVKD. There are 14 residues in the CDR3. Trimming pared 2 bases from V and 4 bases from J, leaving 11 bases between. The CDR3 region is CAISEPRSGETQYF. DNA of the CDR3: TGTGCCATCAGTGAGCCTCGGAGCGGAGAGACCCAGTACTTC.

The chain recombines TRBV18 with TRBJ2-7; D unresolved. Trimming left V 3 bases short and J 5 bases short, with 11 bases between. Germline V CDR1 and CDR2: KGHSH, LQKENI. The CDR3 totals 13 residues. The DNA for the CDR3 is TGTGCCAGCTCACCGGCTTTCTACGACGAGCAGTACTTC. Residues: CASSPAFYDEQYF.

This clone was seen once. This chain uses TRBV7-2 with TRBJ2-4; the match to TRBD2 covers 8 bases. Germline assignment: CDR1 SGHTA and CDR2 FQGNSA. The CDR3 has 15 amino acids. The V segment lost 1 base and the J segment 8 bases; nucleotides outside the gene matches: 7. CDR3 in DNA: TGTGCCAGCAGCTTAGTGCGGGGGGCAGCGGACATTCAGTACTTC. Residues: CASSLVRGAADIQYF.

In its sample, this clone was seen once. The chain's CDR3 is CASRQGWNEKLFF. The CDR3 nucleotides are TGTGCCAGCAGGCAGGGGTGGAATGAAAAACTGTTTTTT. The chain uses TRBV6-5 and TRBJ1-4, with D perhaps matching TRBD1 (6 bases). Germline CDR1 is MNHEY and CDR2 is SVGAGI. CDR3 length: 13 amino acids. The V and J ends lost 6 bases and 5 bases respectively, with 10 bases between them.

The chain employs TRBV5-6 and TRBJ1-1; 11 nucleotides align to TRBD1. Per germline, CDR1 SGHDT and CDR2 YYEEEE. The CDR3 totals 14 residues. J was trimmed by 5 bases and V by 4 bases; bases with no gene match: 4. The CDR3 here is CASSPDRGRTEAFF. The DNA of the CDR3 is TGTGCCAGCAGCCCGGACAGGGGGCGGACTGAAGCTTTCTTT.

This clone was observed a few times. This sequence joins TRBV5-4 and TRBJ2-5; D may be TRBD2 (6 bases). The CDR3 is 14 amino acids. Trimming shortened V by 8 bases and J by 2 bases, and 16 bases separated the two germline ends. The germline V gene encodes CDR1 SGHNT and CDR2 YYREEE (reference sequence). The CDR3 loop is CASRPGGDQETQYF. The CDR3 DNA follows: TGTGCCAGTCGGCCCGGGGGAGATCAAGAGACCCAGTACTTC.

V usage is TRBV11-3 and J usage is TRBJ1-2; TRBD1 agrees at 8 bases. Trimming removed 5 bases from V and 2 bases from J; junction bases left unmatched: 1. From germline, CDR1 is SGHNT and CDR2 YENEEA. This CDR3 comprises 13 residues. CDR3 amino acids: CASSRDRNYGYTF. CDR3 DNA sequence: TGTGCCAGCAGCCGGGACAGGAACTATGGCTACACCTTC.

V is TRBV7-2 and J is TRBJ2-7; D possibly uses TRBD1 or TRBD2 (5 bases each). Germline assignment: CDR1 SGHTA and CDR2 FQGNSA. This CDR3 is 13 amino acids long. V lost 1 base to trimming and J lost 6 bases, with 10 bases between them. CDR3: CASSLDWDAEQYF. CDR3 sequence (DNA): TGTGCCAGCAGCTTAGATTGGGACGCCGAGCAGTACTTC.

This clone occurred once. This chain uses TRBV5-4 with TRBJ1-1; D ambiguous. From germline, CDR1 is SGHNT and CDR2 YYREEE (reference sequence). This CDR3 is built from 17 residues. The V end lost 6 bases, the J end lost 0 bases, and 21 bases lay between the germline ends. CDR3 residues: CASTQDLKGLLNTEAFF. The CDR3 DNA reads TGTGCCAGCACCCAAGATCTGAAGGGCCTTTTGAACACTGAAGCTTTCTTT.

The chain couples TRBV30 to TRBJ2-7; D unresolved. CDR1 GTSNPN and CDR2 SVGIG come from the germline V gene (reference sequence). V was clipped by 3 bases and J by 2 bases, with 11 bases between them. CDR3 length equals 13 residues. The CDR3 DNA reads TGTGCCTGGAGACGGTCTGGAACCTACGAGCAGTACTTC. Translating gives CAWRRSGTYEQYF.

The V call is TRBV10-3, the J call TRBJ2-7, with 8 bases aligning to TRBD1. The CDR3 runs 14 residues. Germline CDR1 reads ENHRY; CDR2 reads SYGVKD. Trimming at V came to 5 bases and at J to 2 bases, leaving 5 bases not matched to a gene. The CDR3 protein is CAISPGQETYEQYF. CDR3 nucleotides: TGTGCCATCAGTCCGGGACAGGAGACCTACGAGCAGTACTTC.

Worth noting for this clone: At the DNA level, this CDR3 is encoded by other sequences in the same sample as well. This chain links TRBV7-9 with TRBJ2-5; D remains unclear. Germline loops: CDR1 SEHNR, CDR2 FQNEAQ (reference sequence). The V and J ends lost 1 base and 2 bases respectively, with 5 bases between them. The CDR3 loop spans 13 amino acids. The chain's CDR3 is CASSLGDQETQYF. DNA of the CDR3: TGTGCCAGCAGCTTAGGTGATCAAGAGACCCAGTACTTC.

The chain recombines TRBV5-1 with TRBJ2-5; TRBD2 agrees at 12 bases. V trimming: 4 bases; J trimming: 2 bases; junction bases outside the gene matches: 6. This CDR3 spans 16 amino acids. CDR1 and CDR2 from the germline V gene are SGHRS and YFSETQ. CDR3 nucleotides: TGCGCCAGCAGCACAGGGACTAGCGGGCCTCAAGAGACCCAGTACTTC. Its translation is CASSTGTSGPQETQYF.

This clone occurred a few times. This chain joins TRBV4-3 and TRBJ1-1, with a tentative D call TRBD1 (5 bases). CDR3 length: 17 amino acids. V was cut by 4 bases and J by 5 bases, with 23 bases left in between. CDR1 is LGHNA and CDR2 is YSLEER in the germline V gene. The CDR3 region has the DNA TGCGCCAGCAGCCTCGTAACTTGGGGGGAGCAGGATACTGAAGCTTTCTTT. It translates to CASSLVTWGEQDTEAFF.

The chain joins TRBV30 to TRBJ1-6; no clear D. Trimming stripped 5 bases from V and 11 bases from J, with 16 bases between. This CDR3 is built from 13 residues. The germline gives CDR1 GTSNPN, CDR2 SVGIG (reference sequence). The CDR3 loop is CAWCQVPPTPLHF. The CDR3 DNA sequence: TGTGCCTGGTGTCAGGTCCCGCCGACACCCCTCCACTTT.

The chain joins TRBV27 to TRBJ1-1; 9 bases match TRBD1. The germline V gene has CDR1 MNHEY and CDR2 SMNVEV (reference sequence). V trimming: 6 bases; J trimming: 5 bases; junction bases outside the gene matches: 7. CDR3 size: 14 residues. The CDR3 loop reads CASRKGDRGTEAFF. The CDR3 DNA reads as TGTGCCAGCAGGAAAGGAGACAGGGGGACTGAAGCTTTCTTT.